These 32 T cell receptor beta chains originate from one sample sequenced in a study of T cell changes during pregnancy in multiple sclerosis. Clones were read by immunoSEQ multiplex PCR, and TCRdb kept only the in-frame ones, dropping some. The profile shows fewer than 55,000 clones, approximately 90% of them singletons. Sample: peripheral blood, taken in the first trimester of pregnancy. The receptor source for this set is a female donor with multiple sclerosis, enrolled in a pregnancy study.

This chain links TRBV6-5 with TRBJ2-7, with TRBD1 matching over 7 bases. V gave up 6 bases and J gave up 4 bases; unmatched junction bases: 9. Germline V gives CDR1 MNHEY, CDR2 SVGAGI. This CDR3 spans 14 amino acids. The CDR3, as DNA: TGTGCCAGCAGAATTCCGGGACAGCCTTACGAGCAGTACTTC. Translated, it gives CASRIPGQPYEQYF.

This rearrangement joins TRBV7-3 to TRBJ2-1, with D perhaps matching TRBD2 (5 bases). This CDR3 has 15 amino acids. Germline loops: CDR1 SGHTA, CDR2 FQGTGA. V lost 2 bases to trimming and J lost 2 bases, with 10 bases between them. CDR3 sequence: CASSLGGQTYNEQFF. The CDR3 DNA follows: TGTGCCAGCAGCTTAGGCGGGCAGACCTACAATGAGCAGTTCTTC.

V is TRBV27 and J is TRBJ2-3; 14 bases agree with TRBD2. CDR3 size: 16 residues. The V and J ends lost 5 bases and 1 base, in that order; junction bases with no gene match: 2. In germline, CDR1 is MNHEY, CDR2 SMNVEV (reference sequence). The CDR3 nucleotides read TGTGCCAGCAGTGGGACTAGCGGGGGCGGCACAGATACGCAGTATTTT. Protein sequence: CASSGTSGGGTDTQYF.

The chain couples TRBV9 to TRBJ2-3; 9 bases are a match to TRBD2. The length of the CDR3 is 18 residues. CDR1 and CDR2 (germline): SGDLS, YYNGEE. V lost 3 bases to trimming and J lost 0 bases; unmatched junction nucleotides: 11. The CDR3: CASSAGAGGSTSTDTQYF. As DNA, the CDR3 is TGTGCCAGCAGCGCCGGAGCGGGGGGCTCCACTAGCACAGATACGCAGTATTTT.

This clone was seen more than once but under ten times. The chain has TRBV2 and TRBJ2-7; 7 bases align to TRBD2. J gave up 5 bases and V 4 bases, and 2 bases lay outside the gene matches. Germline CDR1 SNHLY, CDR2 FYNNEI. This CDR3 contains 12 residues. In DNA, the CDR3 is TGTGCCAGCAGTGTAAGCGGGAACGAGCAGTACTTC. Protein product: CASSVSGNEQYF.

The V and J genes are TRBV7-2 and TRBJ1-2; D remains unclear. This CDR3 has 11 residues. CDR1 and CDR2 from the germline V gene are SGHTA and FQGNSA. The V and J ends lost 3 bases and 8 bases respectively, with 7 bases between them. CDR3 nucleotides: TGTGCCAGCAGCTTCCTACGCGGCTACACCTTC. Protein product: CASSFLRGYTF.

The rearrangement joins TRBV5-6 to TRBJ2-5, with 9 bases lining up with TRBD2. In germline, CDR1 is SGHDT, CDR2 YYEEEE. The CDR3 length is 16 residues. Losses at the gene ends were 1 base for V and 5 bases for J; bases not matched to a gene: 9. In DNA, the CDR3 is TGTGCCAGCAGCTTGTTAGCGGGGGCCCTGTGGGAGACCCAGTACTTC. Its translation is CASSLLAGALWETQYF.

This clone has just a few counts. V usage is TRBV2 and J usage is TRBJ1-5, with D unresolved. Germline V gene lookup returns CDR1 SNHLY and CDR2 FYNNEI. V was clipped by 1 base and J by 11 bases, with 9 bases between them. This CDR3 is built from 12 residues. The CDR3 bases are TGTGCCAGCAGTGAAGTATCGGGGACCCAGCATTTT. This encodes CASSEVSGTQHF.

V gene TRBV7-9 combines with J gene TRBJ2-5; possible D gene TRBD2, 7 bases. V lost 3 bases to trimming and J lost 1 base, with 12 bases between them. Germline V CDR1 and CDR2: SEHNR, FQNEAQ (reference sequence). The length of the CDR3 is 15 residues. For the CDR3, the DNA is TGTGCCAGCAGCTTTTGGGGGGGCTCCCAAGAGACCCAGTACTTC. This translates into CASSFWGGSQETQYF.

The gene calls are TRBV10-3 and TRBJ2-3, with D perhaps TRBD1 (5 bases). The CDR3 is made up of 11 amino acids. V was cut by 10 bases and J by 7 bases, with 12 bases left in between. Germline-derived CDR1 and CDR2 are ENHRY and SYGVKD. Here the CDR3 DNA reads TGTGCCACCAAAGGGGAATATACGCAGTATTTT. Translation: CATKGEYTQYF.

The chain carries TRBV2 and TRBJ1-2; 10 bases are a match to TRBD1. CDR1 is SNHLY and CDR2 is FYNNEI in the germline V gene. Trimming took 5 bases from V and 7 from J; bases not matched to a gene: 4. The CDR3 runs to 13 residues. Here the CDR3 DNA reads TGTGCCAGCAGTCCGGGACAGGGGCTTGGCTACACCTTC. Its protein is CASSPGQGLGYTF.

Here the CDR3 DNA reads TGTGCCAGCTCACCACCGGGGGGGACAGGGTCCTACGAGCAGTACTTC. Translating it yields CASSPPGGTGSYEQYF. This chain uses TRBV18 with TRBJ2-7; 9 bases fit TRBD1. The CDR3 loop spans 16 amino acids. J was trimmed by 1 base and V by 0 bases; bases with no gene match: 4. The germline V gene encodes CDR1 KGHSH and CDR2 LQKENI.

The chain uses TRBV7-2 and TRBJ1-2; 8 positions agree with TRBD1. The V gene's germline CDR1 is SGHTA and CDR2 FQGNSA. After removal of 2 bases from V and 4 bases from J, the junction contained 6 bases not matched to a gene. This CDR3 spans 15 amino acids. CDR3 loop: CASSLQGASFYGYTF. Written as DNA, the CDR3 is TGTGCCAGCAGCTTACAGGGGGCGTCCTTCTATGGCTACACCTTC.

This chain connects TRBV29-1 to TRBJ2-7, with TRBD1 as a possible D gene (6 bases). CDR1 is SQVTM, CDR2 ANQGSEA, per germline. Trimming cost V 6 bases and J 0 bases, with 12 bases left between them. The CDR3 extends over 13 amino acids. The CDR3 DNA follows: TGCAGCGTCCCCGACAGGAGCTCCTACGAGCAGTACTTC. Translation: CSVPDRSSYEQYF.

The J gene is TRBJ2-1, the V gene TRBV5-1, with 11 bases fitting TRBD2. The germline V gene has CDR1 SGHRS and CDR2 YFSETQ. The CDR3 contains 16 residues. Germline trimming cut 0 bases from V and 4 bases from J; bases unmatched to any gene: 3. The CDR3 region is CASSLDPSGGYNEQFF. The CDR3 DNA reads TGCGCCAGCAGCTTGGACCCTAGCGGGGGGTACAATGAGCAGTTCTTC. Filled out from reference TRBV5-1 and TRBJ2-1, the complete variable domain reads KAGVTQTPRYLIKTRGQQVTLSCSPISGHRSVSWYQQTPGQGLQFLFEYFSETQRNKGNFPGRFSGRQFSNSRSEMNVSTLELGDSALYLCASSLDPSGGYNEQFFGPGTRLTVL.

The sample holds a few counts of this clone. This sequence joins TRBV2 and TRBJ2-7; TRBD1 aligns across 8 bases. CDR1 and CDR2 (germline): SNHLY, FYNNEI. This CDR3 region has 13 residues. V trimming: 8 bases; J trimming: 3 bases; junction bases outside the gene matches: 6. As DNA, the CDR3 is TGTGCCAGCGGCAGGGGGCTCGACTACGAGCAGTACTTC. Amino acid sequence: CASGRGLDYEQYF.

V usage is TRBV9 and J usage is TRBJ2-5; possibly TRBD1 for D (5 bases). Trimming removed 3 bases at V and 4 bases at J, with 19 bases between. CDR3 size: 16 residues. Germline CDR1 SGDLS, CDR2 YYNGEE. Written as DNA, the CDR3 is TGTGCCAGCAGCGGGGGCAGGTCGCTGATGATAGAGACCCAGTACTTC. Protein sequence: CASSGGRSLMIETQYF.

This chain joins TRBV23-1 and TRBJ2-5; 9 bases are a match to TRBD1. TRBV23-1 is reported as an ORF; its role is uncertain. The CDR3 sequence is 19 residues long. V lost 0 bases to trimming and J lost 0 bases; unmatched junction nucleotides: 11. DNA of the CDR3: TGCGCCAGCAGTCAATCGGGAGGGACAGGGAATTGGTACCAAGAGACCCAGTACTTC. It is translated as CASSQSGGTGNWYQETQYF.

This clone was found once. This rearrangement joins TRBV9 to TRBJ2-1; D is possibly TRBD2 (6 bases). Germline CDR1 is SGDLS and CDR2 is YYNGEE. With 4 bases removed from V and 2 bases from J, the gap between germline ends came to 13 bases. The CDR3 is 15 amino acids. This CDR3 reads CASSLLAVPYNEQFF. CDR3 sequence (DNA): TGTGCCAGCAGCTTACTAGCCGTCCCCTACAATGAGCAGTTCTTC.

The V and J genes are TRBV2 and TRBJ1-3, with D uncertain. Trimming took 2 bases from V and 1 from J, leaving 9 bases between them. Germline-derived CDR1 and CDR2 are SNHLY and FYNNEI. There are 15 residues in the CDR3. CDR3 DNA: TGTGCCAGCAGTGAATACGGGGAGTCTGGAAACACCATATATTTT. Translation gives CASSEYGESGNTIYF.

This sequence joins TRBV7-9 and TRBJ1-1, with D tentatively TRBD1 (6 bases). Trimming took off 4 bases at V and 7 bases at J, with 16 bases between the two ends. CDR3 length: 14 amino acids. Germline V CDR1 and CDR2: SEHNR, FQNEAQ (reference sequence). CDR3 in DNA: TGTGCCAGCAGCTATTACACAGGGTGGGGTGAAGCTTTCTTT. Amino acid sequence: CASSYYTGWGEAFF.

The J gene is TRBJ2-2, the V gene TRBV9; TRBD2 aligns across 11 bases. The CDR3 is 20 amino acids. J gave up 1 base and V 0 bases, and 11 bases lay outside the gene matches. CDR1 is SGDLS, CDR2 YYNGEE, per germline. The CDR3 coding sequence is TGTGCCAGCAGCGTAGGGGGTCTAGCGGGGGGTTTTTTGAACACCGGGGAGCTGTTTTTT. The encoded protein is CASSVGGLAGGFLNTGELFF.

J is TRBJ2-2 and V is TRBV7-2; 8 bases line up with TRBD2. This CDR3 is built from 15 residues. V dropped 4 bases and J dropped 4; count of bases not matched to a gene: 5. CDR1 is SGHTA and CDR2 is FQGNSA in the germline V gene. CDR3 amino acids: CASSSFGGATGELFF. The CDR3 DNA sequence: TGTGCCAGCAGCTCCTTCGGGGGGGCCACCGGGGAGCTGTTTTTT.

The chain carries TRBV5-5 and TRBJ2-5; 7 bases are a match to TRBD1. Trimming at V came to 4 bases and at J to 2 bases, leaving 2 bases not matched to a gene. The germline gives CDR1 SGHKS, CDR2 YYEKEE (reference sequence). This CDR3 is built from 13 residues. The CDR3 is CASSRGQQETQYF. CDR3 sequence (DNA): TGTGCCAGCAGCAGGGGACAGCAAGAGACCCAGTACTTC.

V is TRBV19 and J is TRBJ1-5; D is unresolved. V was clipped by 4 bases and J by 6 bases, with 13 bases between them. The CDR3 runs 14 residues. Germline values: CDR1 LNHDA, CDR2 SQIVND (reference sequence). This chain's CDR3 is CASSTHGEGQPQHF. The CDR3 nucleotides read TGTGCCAGTAGTACCCACGGGGAGGGTCAGCCCCAGCATTTT.

V gene TRBV30 combines with J gene TRBJ1-1; the D gene is possibly TRBD1 (6 bases). Germline CDR1 reads GTSNPN; CDR2 reads SVGIG (reference sequence). Trimming took 2 bases from V and 3 from J, leaving 13 bases between them. The length of the CDR3 is 14 residues. In DNA, the CDR3 is TGTGCCTGGAGTAGGGGGTTGGGGTACACTGAAGCTTTCTTT. Translated, it gives CAWSRGLGYTEAFF.

V and J are TRBV6-5 and TRBJ1-2, with unresolved D. The CDR3 runs to 13 residues. Trimming left V 4 bases short and J 8 bases short, with 14 bases between. CDR1 and CDR2 from the germline V gene are MNHEY and SVGAGI. CDR3 DNA: TGTGCCAGCAGTTCCAAGCGAGAGGGCGGCTACACCTTC. As protein: CASSSKREGGYTF.

CDR3 nucleotide sequence: TGTGCCAGCAGCCTCTACGGGACAGGGGTAGTTGGCTATGGCTACACCTTC. It translates to CASSLYGTGVVGYGYTF. The chain uses TRBV5-5 and TRBJ1-2; 10 nucleotides match TRBD1. Germline V CDR1 and CDR2: SGHKS, YYEKEE (reference sequence). The CDR3 contains 17 residues. J was trimmed by 4 bases and V by 4 bases; bases with no gene match: 13.

The chain couples TRBV27 to TRBJ2-1; 8 bases agree with TRBD2. Germline CDR1 and CDR2: MNHEY and SMNVEV (reference sequence). The CDR3 loop spans 17 amino acids. V trimming: 0 bases; J trimming: 0 bases; junction bases outside the gene matches: 4. The CDR3 nucleotides read TGTGCCAGCAGTTTATCAGCGGGGGCCATCTCCTACAATGAGCAGTTCTTC. Its translation is CASSLSAGAISYNEQFF.

The chain has TRBV28 and TRBJ1-2; maybe TRBD1 (6 bases). The ends were cut back, 4 bases at V and 2 bases at J, with 8 bases in the middle. CDR1 and CDR2 from the germline V gene are MDHEN and SYDVKM. The CDR3 sequence is 13 residues long. CDR3 residues: CASSSGQNYGYTF. As DNA, the CDR3 is TGTGCCAGCAGTTCGGGACAAAACTATGGCTACACCTTC.

The chain carries TRBV7-2 and TRBJ1-5; D is possibly TRBD1 (5 bases). Germline CDR1 is SGHTA and CDR2 is FQGNSA. Trimming cost V 2 bases and J 3 bases, with 11 bases left between them. The CDR3 length is 15 residues. The CDR3 DNA is TGTGCCAGCAGCTTATCCGGACACTACAATCAGCCCCAGCATTTT. It specifies CASSLSGHYNQPQHF.

The V gene is TRBV7-2, the J gene TRBJ1-2, with D possibly being TRBD1 (6 bases). Trimming took 3 bases from V and 0 from J, leaving 14 bases between them. CDR1 SGHTA and CDR2 FQGNSA come from the germline V gene. CDR3 size: 16 residues. The CDR3 DNA reads TGTGCCAGCAGCTTCATTCCGGGACATTCTAACTATGGCTACACCTTC. It is translated as CASSFIPGHSNYGYTF.